This T cell receptor (beta chain) is from a study of OX40 agonist ivuxolimab in advanced cancers. Turning to the study itself: Ivuxolimab is a fully human IgG2 antibody that activates OX40 (CD134). Patients were 82.7% male with ages about 23 to 80, mean roughly 64. Patients achieving partial responses numbered three: one hepatocellular carcinoma case and two cutaneous melanoma cases.

Patients had blood sampled at baseline and again on cycle 4 day 1 and cycle 7 day 1. Trimming took 2 bases from V and 5 from J, leaving 21 bases between them. CDR3 length: 18 amino acids. Assay used: immunoSEQ multiplex PCR; TCRdb lists only in-frame clones, some missing. The repertoire has roughly 64,000 clones, approximately 82% of them found once; the top ten carry roughly 5.2%. Sequences were derived from CD4+ or CD8+ T cells sorted from blood, sampled in a trial of the OX40 agonist ivuxolimab. This clonotype was sampled from an adult with an advanced solid tumor such as melanoma, head and neck, liver or kidney cancer. This chain connects TRBV23-1 to TRBJ1-4; unclear D gene. TRBV23-1 is marked as an open reading frame, function uncertain. CDR3 in amino acids: CASSQPQRSPQGNEKLFF. CDR3 coding DNA: TGCGCCAGCAGTCAACCCCAGAGGTCGCCCCAAGGGAATGAAAAACTGTTTTTT.